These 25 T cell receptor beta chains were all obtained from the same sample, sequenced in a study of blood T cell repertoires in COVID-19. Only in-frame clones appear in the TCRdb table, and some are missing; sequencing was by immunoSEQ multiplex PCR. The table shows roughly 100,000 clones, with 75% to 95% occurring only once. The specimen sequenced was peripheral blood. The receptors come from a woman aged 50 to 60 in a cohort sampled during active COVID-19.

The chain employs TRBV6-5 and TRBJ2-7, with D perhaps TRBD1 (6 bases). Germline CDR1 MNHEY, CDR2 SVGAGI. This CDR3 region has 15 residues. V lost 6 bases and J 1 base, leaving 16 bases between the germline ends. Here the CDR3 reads CASSLTPTGSYEQYF. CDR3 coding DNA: TGTGCCAGCAGCCTTACCCCGACAGGTTCCTACGAGCAGTACTTC.

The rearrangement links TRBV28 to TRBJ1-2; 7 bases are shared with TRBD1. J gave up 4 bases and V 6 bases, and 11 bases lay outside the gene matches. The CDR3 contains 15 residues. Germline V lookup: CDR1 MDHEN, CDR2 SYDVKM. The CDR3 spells CASSPGTAYLYGYTF. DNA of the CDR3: TGTGCCAGCAGCCCTGGGACAGCTTATCTCTATGGCTACACCTTC.

The chain's CDR3 is CASSPRARDIGRAFF. The CDR3 bases are TGTGCCAGCTCACCACGCGCCAGGGATATAGGTCGAGCTTTCTTT. This chain links TRBV18 with TRBJ1-1, with D possibly being TRBD1 (5 bases). There are 15 residues in the CDR3. Germline loops: CDR1 KGHSH, CDR2 LQKENI. Deletions cut 1 base from V and 10 bases from J, with 19 bases between.

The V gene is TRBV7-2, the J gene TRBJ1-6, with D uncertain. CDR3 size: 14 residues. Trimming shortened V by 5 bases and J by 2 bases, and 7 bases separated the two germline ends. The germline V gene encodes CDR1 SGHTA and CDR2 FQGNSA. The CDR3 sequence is CASSHGPYNSPLHF. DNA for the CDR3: TGTGCCAGCAGCCACGGTCCCTATAATTCACCCCTCCACTTT.

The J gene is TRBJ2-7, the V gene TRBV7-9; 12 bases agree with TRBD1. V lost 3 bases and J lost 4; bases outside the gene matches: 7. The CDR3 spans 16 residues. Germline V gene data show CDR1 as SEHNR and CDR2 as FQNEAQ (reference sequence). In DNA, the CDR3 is TGTGCCAGCAGCTTGGCCGGGACAGGGGGCATATACGAGCAGTACTTC. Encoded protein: CASSLAGTGGIYEQYF. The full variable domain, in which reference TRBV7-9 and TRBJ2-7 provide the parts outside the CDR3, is DTGVSQNPRHKITKRGQNVTFRCDPISEHNRLYWYRQTLGQGPEFLTYFQNEAQLEKSRLLSDRFSAERPKGSFSTLEIQRTEQGDSAMYLCASSLAGTGGIYEQYFGPGTRLTVT.

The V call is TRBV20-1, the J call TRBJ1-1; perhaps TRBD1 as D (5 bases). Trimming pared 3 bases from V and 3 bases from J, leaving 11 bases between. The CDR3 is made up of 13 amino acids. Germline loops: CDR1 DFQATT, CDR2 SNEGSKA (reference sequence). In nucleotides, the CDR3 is TGCAGTGCTAGTGGGGGAGTCGACACTGAAGCTTTCTTT. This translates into CSASGGVDTEAFF.

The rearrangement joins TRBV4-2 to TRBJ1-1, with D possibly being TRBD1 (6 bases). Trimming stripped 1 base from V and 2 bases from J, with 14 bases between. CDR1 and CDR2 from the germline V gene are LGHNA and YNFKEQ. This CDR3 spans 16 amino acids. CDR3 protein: CASSQGRGAQNTEAFF. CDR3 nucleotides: TGTGCCAGCAGCCAAGGACGGGGGGCTCAAAACACTGAAGCTTTCTTT.

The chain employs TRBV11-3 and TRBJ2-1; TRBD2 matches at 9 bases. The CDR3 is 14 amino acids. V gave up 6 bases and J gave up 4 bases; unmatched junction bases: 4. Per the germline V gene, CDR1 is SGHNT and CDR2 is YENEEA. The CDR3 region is CASRGTSSYNEQFF. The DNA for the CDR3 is TGTGCCAGCAGAGGGACTAGCAGTTACAATGAGCAGTTCTTC.

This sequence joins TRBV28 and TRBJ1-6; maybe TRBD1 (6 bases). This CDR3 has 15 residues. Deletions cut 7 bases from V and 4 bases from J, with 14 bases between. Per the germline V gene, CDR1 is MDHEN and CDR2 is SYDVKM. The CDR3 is CASNPRGQYNSPLHF. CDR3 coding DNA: TGTGCCAGCAACCCGAGAGGACAGTATAATTCACCCCTCCACTTT.

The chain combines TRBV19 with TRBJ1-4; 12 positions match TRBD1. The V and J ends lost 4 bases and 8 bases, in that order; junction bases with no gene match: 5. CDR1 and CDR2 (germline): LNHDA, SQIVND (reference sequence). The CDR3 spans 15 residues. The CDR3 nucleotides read TGTGCCAGTAGTACAGGGACAGGGGGCGCCGAAAAACTGTTTTTT. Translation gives CASSTGTGGAEKLFF.

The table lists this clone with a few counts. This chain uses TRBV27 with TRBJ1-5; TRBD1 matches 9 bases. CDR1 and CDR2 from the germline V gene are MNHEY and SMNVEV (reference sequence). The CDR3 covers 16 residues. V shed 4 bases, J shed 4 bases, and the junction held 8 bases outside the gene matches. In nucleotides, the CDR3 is TGTGCCAGCAGTTCTCCGGGACAGGGAAGAAATCAGCCCCAGCATTTT. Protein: CASSSPGQGRNQPQHF.

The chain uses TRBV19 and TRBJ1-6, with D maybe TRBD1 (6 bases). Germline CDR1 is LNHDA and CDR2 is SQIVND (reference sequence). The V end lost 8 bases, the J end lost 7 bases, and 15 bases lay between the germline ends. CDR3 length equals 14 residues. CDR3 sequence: CASGQSERNSPLHF. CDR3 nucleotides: TGTGCCAGTGGACAGTCGGAGAGAAATTCACCCCTCCACTTT. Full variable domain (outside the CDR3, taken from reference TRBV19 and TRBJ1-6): DGGITQSPKYLFRKEGQNVTLSCEQNLNHDAMYWYRQDPGQGLRLIYYSQIVNDFQKGDIAEGYSVSREKKESFPLTVTSAQKNPTAFYLCASGQSERNSPLHFGNGTRLTVT.

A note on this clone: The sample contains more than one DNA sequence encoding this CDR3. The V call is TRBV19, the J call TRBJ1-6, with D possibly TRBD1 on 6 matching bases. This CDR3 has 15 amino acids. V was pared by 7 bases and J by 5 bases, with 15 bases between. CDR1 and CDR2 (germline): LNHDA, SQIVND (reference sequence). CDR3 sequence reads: CASTQQGQNNSPLHF. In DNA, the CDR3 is TGTGCCAGTACCCAACAAGGACAGAATAATTCACCCCTCCACTTT.

CDR3 sequence reads: CAITGTPEREQYF. The CDR3 DNA reads TGTGCCATCACCGGGACACCGGAACGCGAGCAGTACTTC. The chain couples TRBV10-3 to TRBJ2-7, with a possible D match to TRBD1 (6 bases). Trimming took 7 bases from V and 6 from J, leaving 16 bases between them. There are 13 residues in the CDR3. Germline loops: CDR1 ENHRY, CDR2 SYGVKD.

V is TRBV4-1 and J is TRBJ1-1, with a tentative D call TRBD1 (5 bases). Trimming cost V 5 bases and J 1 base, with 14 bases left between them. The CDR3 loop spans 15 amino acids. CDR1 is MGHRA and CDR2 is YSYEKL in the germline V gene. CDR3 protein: CASSTYGGANTEAFF. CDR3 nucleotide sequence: TGCGCCAGCAGCACCTATGGAGGGGCGAACACTGAAGCTTTCTTT.

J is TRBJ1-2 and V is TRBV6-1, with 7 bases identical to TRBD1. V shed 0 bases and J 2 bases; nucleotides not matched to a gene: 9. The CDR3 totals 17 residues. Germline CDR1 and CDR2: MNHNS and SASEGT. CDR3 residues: CASSEASRGKSNYGYTF. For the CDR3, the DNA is TGTGCCAGCAGTGAAGCTTCCAGGGGGAAATCCAACTATGGCTACACCTTC.

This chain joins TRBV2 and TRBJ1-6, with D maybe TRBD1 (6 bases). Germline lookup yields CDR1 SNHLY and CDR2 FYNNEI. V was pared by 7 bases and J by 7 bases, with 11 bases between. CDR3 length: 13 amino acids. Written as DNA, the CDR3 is TGTGCCAGCAATACAGGGTCAAATTCACCCCTCCACTTT. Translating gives CASNTGSNSPLHF.

CDR3 coding DNA: TGTGCCATCAGAACAGGGGGCGATCAGCCCCAGCATTTT. It codes for CAIRTGGDQPQHF. The gene calls are TRBV10-3 and TRBJ1-5; 9 nucleotides agree with TRBD1. Unmatched junction bases numbered 2, after V lost 6 bases and J lost 5 bases. The CDR3 runs to 13 residues. CDR1 is ENHRY, CDR2 SYGVKD, per germline.

The CDR3 here is CASSLGPPDTQYF. The CDR3 DNA sequence: TGTGCCAGCAGCTTAGGGCCCCCAGATACGCAGTATTTT. The genes are TRBV11-3 and TRBJ2-3; no clear D gene. V was clipped by 1 base and J by 4 bases, with 6 bases between them. The CDR3 runs to 13 residues. CDR1 is SGHNT and CDR2 is YENEEA in the germline V gene.

CDR3 DNA: TGTGCCAGCAGTTTCGGGGGGGCGCGTGAAAAACTGTTTTTT. Translation gives CASSFGGAREKLFF. This chain links TRBV27 with TRBJ1-4, with D possibly matching TRBD1 (6 bases). The CDR3 runs 14 residues. CDR1 and CDR2 (germline): MNHEY, SMNVEV (reference sequence). Trimming cost V 3 bases and J 7 bases, with 12 bases left between them.

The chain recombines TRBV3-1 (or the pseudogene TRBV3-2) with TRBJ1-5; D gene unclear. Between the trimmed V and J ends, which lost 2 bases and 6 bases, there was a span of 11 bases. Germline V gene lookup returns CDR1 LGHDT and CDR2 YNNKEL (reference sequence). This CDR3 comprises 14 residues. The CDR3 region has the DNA TGTGCCAGCAGCCAAATACCCGGGGTTCAGCCCCAGCATTTT. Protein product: CASSQIPGVQPQHF.

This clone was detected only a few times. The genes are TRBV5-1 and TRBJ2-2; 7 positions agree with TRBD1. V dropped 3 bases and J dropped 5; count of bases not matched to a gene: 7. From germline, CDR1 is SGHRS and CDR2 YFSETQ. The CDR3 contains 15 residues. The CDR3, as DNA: TGCGCCAGCAGCTGGTCCAGGGGGAATACCGGGGAGCTGTTTTTT. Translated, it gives CASSWSRGNTGELFF.

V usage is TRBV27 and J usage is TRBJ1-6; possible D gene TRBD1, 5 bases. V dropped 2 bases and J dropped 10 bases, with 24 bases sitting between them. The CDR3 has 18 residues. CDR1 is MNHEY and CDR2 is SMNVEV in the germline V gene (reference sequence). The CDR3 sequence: CASSLRIGAAYVGSPLHF. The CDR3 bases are TGTGCCAGCAGTTTACGTATAGGGGCTGCGTACGTCGGATCACCCCTCCACTTT.

The CDR3 bases are TGTGCCAGCAGCCCGGCAGGGGGCAGAAGCTATGGCTACACCTTC. The encoded protein is CASSPAGGRSYGYTF. This sequence joins TRBV7-2 and TRBJ1-2; TRBD1 agrees at 8 bases. This CDR3 spans 15 amino acids. Germline V gives CDR1 SGHTA, CDR2 FQGNSA. The trim removed 5 bases at V and 4 bases at J, leaving 9 bases unmatched.

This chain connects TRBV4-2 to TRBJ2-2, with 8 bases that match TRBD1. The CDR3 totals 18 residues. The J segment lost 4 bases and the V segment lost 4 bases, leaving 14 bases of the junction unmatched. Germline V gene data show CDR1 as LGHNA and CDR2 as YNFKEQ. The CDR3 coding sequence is TGTGCCAGCAGCCGATCTCCAGGGGGCGCGGGAAGCACCGGGGAGCTGTTTTTT. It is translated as CASSRSPGGAGSTGELFF.